This T cell receptor (beta chain) emerged from a study of T cell responses to AZD1222 COVID-19 vaccine. Findings and caveats of the study: No repertoire was sampled before or during the peak T cell response, only after it. Donors were largely white British and mainly female; clonal diversity was possibly underestimated.

In regard to this clone: No antigen is known for it.

Between the trimmed V and J ends, which lost 3 bases and 1 base, there was a span of 13 bases. This CDR3 is 16 amino acids long. Germline-derived CDR1 and CDR2 are LNHDA and SQIVND (reference sequence). The data were produced by immunoSEQ multiplex PCR, yet TCRdb's version contains in-frame clones alone and is incomplete. Seen here are about 110,000 clones, around 90% observed once, and the top ten hold over 6.5%. The chain has TRBV19 and TRBJ2-4; maybe TRBD2 (6 bases). Sequencing was performed on peripheral blood, taken on day 0 of AZD1222 vaccination. The TCR originated in an adult in good health. This CDR3 is CASSMPPGRAKNIQYF. The CDR3 nucleotides read TGTGCCAGTAGTATGCCCCCGGGGAGGGCCAAAAACATTCAGTACTTC.